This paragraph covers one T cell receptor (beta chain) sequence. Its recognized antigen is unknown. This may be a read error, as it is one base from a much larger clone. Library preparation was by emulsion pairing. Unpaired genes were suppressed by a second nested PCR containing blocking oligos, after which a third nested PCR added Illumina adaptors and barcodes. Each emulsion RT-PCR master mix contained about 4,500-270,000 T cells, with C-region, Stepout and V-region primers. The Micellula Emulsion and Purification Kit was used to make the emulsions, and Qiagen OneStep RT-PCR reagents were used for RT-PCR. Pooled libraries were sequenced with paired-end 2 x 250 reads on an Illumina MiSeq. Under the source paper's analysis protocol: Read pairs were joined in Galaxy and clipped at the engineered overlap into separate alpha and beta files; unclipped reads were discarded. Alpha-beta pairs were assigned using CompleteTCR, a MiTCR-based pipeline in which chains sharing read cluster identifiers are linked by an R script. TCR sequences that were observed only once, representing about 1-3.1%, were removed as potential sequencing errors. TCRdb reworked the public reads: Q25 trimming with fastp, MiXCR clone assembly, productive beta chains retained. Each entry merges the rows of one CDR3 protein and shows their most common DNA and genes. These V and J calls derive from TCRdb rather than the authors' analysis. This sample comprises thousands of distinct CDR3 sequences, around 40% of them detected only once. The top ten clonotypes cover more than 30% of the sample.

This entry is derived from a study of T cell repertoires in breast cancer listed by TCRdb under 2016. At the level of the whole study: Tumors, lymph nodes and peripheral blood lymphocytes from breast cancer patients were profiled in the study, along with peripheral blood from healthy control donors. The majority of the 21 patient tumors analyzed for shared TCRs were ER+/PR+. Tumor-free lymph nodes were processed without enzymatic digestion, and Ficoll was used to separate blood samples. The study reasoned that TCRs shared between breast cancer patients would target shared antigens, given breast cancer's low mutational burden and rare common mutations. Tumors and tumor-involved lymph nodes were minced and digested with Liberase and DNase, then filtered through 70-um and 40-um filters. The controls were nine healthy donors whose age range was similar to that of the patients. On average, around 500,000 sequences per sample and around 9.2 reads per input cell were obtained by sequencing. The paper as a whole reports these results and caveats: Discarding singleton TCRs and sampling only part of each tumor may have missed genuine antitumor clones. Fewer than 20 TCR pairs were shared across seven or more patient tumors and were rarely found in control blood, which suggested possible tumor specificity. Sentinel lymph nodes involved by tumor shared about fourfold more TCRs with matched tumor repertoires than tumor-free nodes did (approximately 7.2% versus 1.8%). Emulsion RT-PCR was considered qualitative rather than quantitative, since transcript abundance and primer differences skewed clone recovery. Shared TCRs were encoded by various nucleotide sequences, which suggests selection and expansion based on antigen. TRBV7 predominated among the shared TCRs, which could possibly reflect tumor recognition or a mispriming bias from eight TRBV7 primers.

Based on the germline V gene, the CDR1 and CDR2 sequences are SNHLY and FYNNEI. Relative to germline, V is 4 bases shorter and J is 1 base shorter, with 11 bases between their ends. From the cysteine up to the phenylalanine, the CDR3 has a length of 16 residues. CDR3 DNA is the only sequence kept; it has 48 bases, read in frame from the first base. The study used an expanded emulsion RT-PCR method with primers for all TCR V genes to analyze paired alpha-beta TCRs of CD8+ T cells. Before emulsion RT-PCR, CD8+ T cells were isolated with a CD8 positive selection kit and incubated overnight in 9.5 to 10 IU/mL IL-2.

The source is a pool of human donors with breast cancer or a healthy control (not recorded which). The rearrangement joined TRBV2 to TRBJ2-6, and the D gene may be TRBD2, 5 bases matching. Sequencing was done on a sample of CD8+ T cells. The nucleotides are TGTGCCAGCAGTGGAGCCCGCGGGTCTGGGGCCAACGTCCTGACTTTC. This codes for CASSGARGSGANVLTF. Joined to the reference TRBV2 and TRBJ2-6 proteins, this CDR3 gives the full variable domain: EPEVTQTPSHQVTQMGQEVILRCVPISNHLYFYWYRQILGQKVEFLVSFYNNEISEKSEIFDDQFSVERPDGSNFTLKIRSTKLEDSAMYFCASSGARGSGANVLTFGAGSRLTVL.